What follows are 4 T cell receptor beta chains derived from one specimen sequenced in a study of identical twins. TCRdb used MiXCR to reprocess the 5' RACE reads, holding one entry per CDR3 protein. Altogether around 230,000 distinct CDR3 sequences are present, about 6.7% being singletons, with the ten largest covering roughly 15%. The same data also went into a second study, on T cells expressing NK-cell markers.

Source material: CD8+ T cells sorted from blood. All receptors come from a woman younger than 30 in good health.

The chain links TRBV3-1 to TRBJ1-4; no clear D gene. The CDR3 covers 13 residues. Germline CDR1 and CDR2: LGHDT and YNNKEL (reference sequence). V was clipped by 3 bases and J by 8 bases, with 10 bases between them. CDR3 coding DNA: TGTGCCAGCAGCCAGACTCCAGCAGAAAAACTGTTTTTT. Encoded protein: CASSQTPAEKLFF.

This clonotype has a handful of counts. The J gene is TRBJ1-1, the V gene TRBV5-1; D uncertain. The CDR3 covers 13 residues. V shed 2 bases and J shed 0 bases, with 5 bases lying between them. Germline assignment: CDR1 SGHRS and CDR2 YFSETQ. CDR3 bases: TGCGCCAGCAGCTTTCGGATGAACACTGAAGCTTTCTTT. This sequence encodes CASSFRMNTEAFF.

This chain connects TRBV4-1 to TRBJ2-1, with D perhaps matching TRBD1 (6 bases). Trimming stripped 2 bases from V and 5 bases from J, with 16 bases between. The CDR3 loop spans 16 amino acids. Germline CDR1 and CDR2: MGHRA and YSYEKL. Here the CDR3 reads CASSQLPRGTNNEQFF. CDR3 DNA: TGCGCCAGCAGCCAACTGCCGAGGGGGACAAACAATGAGCAGTTCTTC.

This clonotype was seen a few times. The J gene is TRBJ1-4, the V gene TRBV2; tentatively, D is TRBD1 (6 bases). Looked up from germline, CDR1 is SNHLY and CDR2 is FYNNEI. V lost 6 bases and J lost 8, with 19 bases in between. The CDR3 runs 15 residues. CDR3 sequence: CASSPRGGVEEKLFF. CDR3 coding DNA: TGTGCCAGCAGCCCAAGGGGGGGTGTAGAGGAAAAACTGTTTTTT.